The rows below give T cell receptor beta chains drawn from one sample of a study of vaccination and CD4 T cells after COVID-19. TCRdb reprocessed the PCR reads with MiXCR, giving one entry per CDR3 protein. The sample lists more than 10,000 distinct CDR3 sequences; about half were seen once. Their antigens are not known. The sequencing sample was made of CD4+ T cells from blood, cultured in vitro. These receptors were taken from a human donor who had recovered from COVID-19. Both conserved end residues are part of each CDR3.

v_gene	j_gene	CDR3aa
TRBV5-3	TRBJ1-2	CARSLGQAITIGYTF
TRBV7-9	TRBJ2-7	CASSTSYEQYF
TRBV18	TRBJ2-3	CASSPRATDTQYF
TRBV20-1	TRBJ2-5	CSAIISSRSTQYF
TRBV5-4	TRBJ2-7	CASSSRDRGFYEQYF
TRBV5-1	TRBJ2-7	CASSLGNAGGGRQYF
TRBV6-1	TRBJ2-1	CASNSGSTQAEQFF
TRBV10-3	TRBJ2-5	CAISGQGTGETQYF
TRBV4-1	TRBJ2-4	CASSQDTQFENIQYF
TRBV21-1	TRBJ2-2	CASSKGQNTGELFF
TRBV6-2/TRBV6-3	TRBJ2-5	CASSGNQETQYF
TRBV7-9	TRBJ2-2	CASSLGLPLTGELFF
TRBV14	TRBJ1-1	CASSPDFPQGTEAFF
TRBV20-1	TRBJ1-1	CSARDLRLNTEAFF
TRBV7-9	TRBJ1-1	CASSSERRPAFF
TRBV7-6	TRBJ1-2	CASSLGTGRGGAGYTF
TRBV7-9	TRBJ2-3	CASSLAEGLADVF
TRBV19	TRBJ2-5	CASKGDTQETQYF
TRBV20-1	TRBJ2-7	CSARNWGANAYEQYF
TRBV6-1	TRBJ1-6	CASSRQGASPLHF
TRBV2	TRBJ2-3	CASNVGLAGKDGQYF
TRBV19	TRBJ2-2	CASSKYGTANTGELFF
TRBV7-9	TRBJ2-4	CASRTEGNIQYF
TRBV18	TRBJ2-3	CASSRGRADTQYF
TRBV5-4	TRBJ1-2	CASSLTGRGVAVGYTF
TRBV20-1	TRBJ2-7	CSAEIAGSSYEQYF
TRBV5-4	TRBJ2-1	CASSLESVQFF
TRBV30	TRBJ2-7	CAWSTGTDSSYEQYF
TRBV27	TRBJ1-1	CASSFSYRGSSEAFF
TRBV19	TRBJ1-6	CASSPQGRGSPLHF
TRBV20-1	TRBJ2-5	CSAQEDTETQYF
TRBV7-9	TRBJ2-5	CASSLPVWDGREYF
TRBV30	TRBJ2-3	CAWTGGRSTDTQYF
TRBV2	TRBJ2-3	CASTRREGRGDTQYF